Sequencing of this TCR beta chain was carried out in a study of Graves' ophthalmopathy and Graves' hyperthyroidism. This clonotype appeared many times. RNA transcripts provided the template for amplifying TCR beta CDR3 regions. Amplification began with first-round RT-PCR using HTBI primers, then second-round multiplex PCR was performed. TCRdb itself ran the multiplex PCR reads through MiXCR, one entry per CDR3 protein. The sample holds 450,000 or so distinct CDR3 sequences; about 15% are singletons and the top ten take 9.5% to 10%. Clinicians made diagnoses from clinical symptoms, serum thyroxine, TRAb, thyroid ultrasound and orbital computed tomography. The J segment lost 4 bases and the V segment lost 2 bases, leaving 9 bases of the junction unmatched. Looked up from germline, CDR1 is MNHEY and CDR2 is SVGAGI. There are 16 residues in the CDR3.

This TCR was recovered from a woman aged 30 to 39 with Graves' ophthalmopathy. The V call is TRBV6-5, the J call TRBJ2-5; 8 nucleotides match TRBD2. Sequencing input: blood. The CDR3 is CASSYGTRDLGETQYF. The CDR3 DNA sequence: TGTGCCAGCAGTTACGGGACTAGAGACCTTGGAGAGACCCAGTACTTC.